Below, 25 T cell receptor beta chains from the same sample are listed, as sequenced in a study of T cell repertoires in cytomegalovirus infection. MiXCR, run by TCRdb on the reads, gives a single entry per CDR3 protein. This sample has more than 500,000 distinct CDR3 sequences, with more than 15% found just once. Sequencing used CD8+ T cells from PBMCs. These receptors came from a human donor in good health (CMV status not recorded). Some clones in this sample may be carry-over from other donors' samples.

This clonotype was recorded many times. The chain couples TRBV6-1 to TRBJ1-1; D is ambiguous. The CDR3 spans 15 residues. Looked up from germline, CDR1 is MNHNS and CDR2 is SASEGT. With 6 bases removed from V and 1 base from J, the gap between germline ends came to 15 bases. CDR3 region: CASRNPRRGNTEAFF. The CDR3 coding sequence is TGTGCCAGCAGGAACCCACGGCGGGGGAACACTGAAGCTTTCTTT.

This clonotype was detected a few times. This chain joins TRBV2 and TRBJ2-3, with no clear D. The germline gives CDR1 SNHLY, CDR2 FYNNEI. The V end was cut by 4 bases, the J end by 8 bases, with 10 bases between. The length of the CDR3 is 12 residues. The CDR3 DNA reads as TGTGCCAGCAGTGCAGACCTCGGTACGCAGTATTTT. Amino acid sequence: CASSADLGTQYF. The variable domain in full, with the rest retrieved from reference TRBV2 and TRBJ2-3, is EPEVTQTPSHQVTQMGQEVILRCVPISNHLYFYWYRQILGQKVEFLVSFYNNEISEKSEIFDDQFSVERPDGSNFTLKIRSTKLEDSAMYFCASSADLGTQYFGPGTRLTVL.

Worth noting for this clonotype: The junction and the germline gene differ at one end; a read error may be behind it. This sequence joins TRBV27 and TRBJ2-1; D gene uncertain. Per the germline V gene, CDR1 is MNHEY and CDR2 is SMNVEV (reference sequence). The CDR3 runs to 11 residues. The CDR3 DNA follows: TGTGCCAGCAGTAAATACAATGAGCAGGTGTTC. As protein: CASSKYNEQVF.

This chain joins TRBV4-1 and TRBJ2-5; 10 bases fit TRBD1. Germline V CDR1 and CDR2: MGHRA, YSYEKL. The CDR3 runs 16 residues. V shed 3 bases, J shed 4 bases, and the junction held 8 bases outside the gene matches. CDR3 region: CASSQRGQGVRETQYF. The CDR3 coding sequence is TGCGCCAGCAGCCAGAGAGGACAGGGGGTACGAGAGACCCAGTACTTC.

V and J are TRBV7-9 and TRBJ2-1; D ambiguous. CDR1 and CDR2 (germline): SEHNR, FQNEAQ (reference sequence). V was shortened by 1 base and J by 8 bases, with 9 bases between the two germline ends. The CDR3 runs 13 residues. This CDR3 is CASSLGVWDEQFF. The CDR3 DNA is TGTGCCAGCAGCTTAGGGGTTTGGGATGAGCAGTTCTTC.

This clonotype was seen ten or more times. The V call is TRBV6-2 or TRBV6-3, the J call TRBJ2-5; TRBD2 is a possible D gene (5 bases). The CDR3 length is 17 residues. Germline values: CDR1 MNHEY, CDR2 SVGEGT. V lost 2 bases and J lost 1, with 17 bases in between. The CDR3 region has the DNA TGTGCCAGCAGTTACCGGGTTTCGATAGCGACCCAAGAGACCCAGTACTTC. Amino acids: CASSYRVSIATQETQYF.

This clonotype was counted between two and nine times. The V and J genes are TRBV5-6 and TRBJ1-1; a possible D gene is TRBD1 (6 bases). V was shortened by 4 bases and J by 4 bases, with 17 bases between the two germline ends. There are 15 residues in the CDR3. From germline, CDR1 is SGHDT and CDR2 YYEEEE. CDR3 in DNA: TGTGCCAGCAGCCCGGGGGGCCAGGGGAGCACTGAAGCTTTCTTT. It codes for CASSPGGQGSTEAFF.

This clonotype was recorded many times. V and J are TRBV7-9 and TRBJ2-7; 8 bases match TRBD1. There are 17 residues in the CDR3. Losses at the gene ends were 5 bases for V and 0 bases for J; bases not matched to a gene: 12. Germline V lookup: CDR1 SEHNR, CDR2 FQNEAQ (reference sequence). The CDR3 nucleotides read TGTGCCAGCAGCCCAGGGGGCGGACAAAAACCCTCCTACGAGCAGTACTTC. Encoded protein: CASSPGGGQKPSYEQYF.

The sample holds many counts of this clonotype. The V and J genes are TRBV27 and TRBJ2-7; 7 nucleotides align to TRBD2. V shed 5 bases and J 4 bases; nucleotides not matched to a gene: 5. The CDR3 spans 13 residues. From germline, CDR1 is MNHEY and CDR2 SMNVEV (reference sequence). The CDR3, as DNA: TGTGCCAGCAGTCTGTTTAGCGGGTACGAGCAGTACTTC. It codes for CASSLFSGYEQYF.

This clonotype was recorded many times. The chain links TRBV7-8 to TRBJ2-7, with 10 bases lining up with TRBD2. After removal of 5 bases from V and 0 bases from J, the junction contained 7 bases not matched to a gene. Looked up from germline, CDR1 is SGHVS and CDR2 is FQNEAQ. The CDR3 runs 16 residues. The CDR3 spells CASSATSGVPSYEQYF. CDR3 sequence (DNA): TGTGCCAGCAGCGCTACTAGCGGGGTACCCTCCTACGAGCAGTACTTC.

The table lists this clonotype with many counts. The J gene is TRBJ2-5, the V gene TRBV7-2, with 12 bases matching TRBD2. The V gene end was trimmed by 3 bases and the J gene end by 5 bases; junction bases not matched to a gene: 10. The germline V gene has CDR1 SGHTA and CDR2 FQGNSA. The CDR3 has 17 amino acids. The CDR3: CASSFGLAGTPGETQYF. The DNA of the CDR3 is TGTGCCAGCAGCTTTGGACTAGCGGGAACCCCGGGGGAGACCCAGTACTTC.

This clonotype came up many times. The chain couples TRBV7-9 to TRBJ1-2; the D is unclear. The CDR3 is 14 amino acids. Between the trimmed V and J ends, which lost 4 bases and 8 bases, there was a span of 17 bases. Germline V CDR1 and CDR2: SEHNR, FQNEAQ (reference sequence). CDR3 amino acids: CASSSSSKTWGYTF. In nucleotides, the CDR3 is TGTGCCAGCAGCTCCTCATCAAAAACGTGGGGCTACACCTTC.

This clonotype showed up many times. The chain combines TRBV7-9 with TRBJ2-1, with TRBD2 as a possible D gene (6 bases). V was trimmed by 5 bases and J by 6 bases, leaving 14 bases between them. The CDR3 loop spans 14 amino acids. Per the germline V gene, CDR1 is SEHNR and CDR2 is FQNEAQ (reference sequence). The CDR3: CASSHRDFSNEQFF. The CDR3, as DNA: TGTGCCAGCAGCCATCGGGACTTCTCCAATGAGCAGTTCTTC. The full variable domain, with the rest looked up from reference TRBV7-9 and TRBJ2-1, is DTGVSQNPRHKITKRGQNVTFRCDPISEHNRLYWYRQTLGQGPEFLTYFQNEAQLEKSRLLSDRFSAERPKGSFSTLEIQRTEQGDSAMYLCASSHRDFSNEQFFGPGTRLTVL.

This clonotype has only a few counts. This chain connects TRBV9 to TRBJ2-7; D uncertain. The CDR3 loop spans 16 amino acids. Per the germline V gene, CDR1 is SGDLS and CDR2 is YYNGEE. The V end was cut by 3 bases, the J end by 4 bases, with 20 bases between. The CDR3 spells CASSAEPNSGRYEQYF. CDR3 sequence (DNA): TGTGCCAGCAGCGCAGAACCCAATTCGGGTCGGTACGAGCAGTACTTC. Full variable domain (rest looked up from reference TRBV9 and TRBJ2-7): DSGVTQTPKHLITATGQRVTLRCSPRSGDLSVYWYQQSLDQGLQFLIQYYNGEERAKGNILERFSAQQFPDLHSELNLSSLELGDSALYFCASSAEPNSGRYEQYFGPGTRLTVT.

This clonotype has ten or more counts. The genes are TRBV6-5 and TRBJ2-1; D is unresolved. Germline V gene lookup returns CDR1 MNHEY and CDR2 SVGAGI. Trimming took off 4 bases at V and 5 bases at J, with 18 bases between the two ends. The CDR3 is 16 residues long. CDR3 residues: CASSSPREVWNNEQFF. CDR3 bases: TGTGCCAGCAGTTCTCCCAGAGAGGTATGGAACAATGAGCAGTTCTTC.

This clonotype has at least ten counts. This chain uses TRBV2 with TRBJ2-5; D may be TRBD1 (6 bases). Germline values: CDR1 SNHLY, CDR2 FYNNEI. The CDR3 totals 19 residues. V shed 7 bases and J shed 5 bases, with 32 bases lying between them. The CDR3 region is CASNNRETWAAGVWETQYF. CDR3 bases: TGTGCCAGCAACAACCGGGAAACTTGGGCCGCAGGGGTCTGGGAGACCCAGTACTTC.

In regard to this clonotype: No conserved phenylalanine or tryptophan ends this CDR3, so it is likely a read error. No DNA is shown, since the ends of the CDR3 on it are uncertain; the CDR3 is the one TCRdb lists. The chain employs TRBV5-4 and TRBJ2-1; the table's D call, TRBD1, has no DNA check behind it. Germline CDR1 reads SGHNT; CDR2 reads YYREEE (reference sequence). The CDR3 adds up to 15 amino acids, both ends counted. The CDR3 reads CASSGAWGATNEQLL.

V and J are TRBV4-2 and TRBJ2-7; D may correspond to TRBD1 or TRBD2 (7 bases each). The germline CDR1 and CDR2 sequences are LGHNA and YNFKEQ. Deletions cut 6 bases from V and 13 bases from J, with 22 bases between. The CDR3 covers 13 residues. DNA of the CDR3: TGTGCCAGCAGTCTAGCGGTGGGGAGGGGGCCTTACTTC. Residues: CASSLAVGRGPYF.

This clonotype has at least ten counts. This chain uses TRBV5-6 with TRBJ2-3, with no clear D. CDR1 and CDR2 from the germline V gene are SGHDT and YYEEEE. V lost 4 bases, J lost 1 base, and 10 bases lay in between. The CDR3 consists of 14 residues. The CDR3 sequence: CASSHRFRTDTQYF. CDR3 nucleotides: TGTGCCAGCAGCCACCGGTTTCGCACAGATACGCAGTATTTT.

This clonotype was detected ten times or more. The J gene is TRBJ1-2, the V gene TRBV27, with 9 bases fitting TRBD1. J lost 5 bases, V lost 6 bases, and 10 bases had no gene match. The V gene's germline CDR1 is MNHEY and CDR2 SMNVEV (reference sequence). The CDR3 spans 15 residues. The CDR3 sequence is CASSPFRDRVYGYTF. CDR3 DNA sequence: TGTGCCAGCAGCCCCTTCCGGGACAGGGTATATGGCTACACCTTC.

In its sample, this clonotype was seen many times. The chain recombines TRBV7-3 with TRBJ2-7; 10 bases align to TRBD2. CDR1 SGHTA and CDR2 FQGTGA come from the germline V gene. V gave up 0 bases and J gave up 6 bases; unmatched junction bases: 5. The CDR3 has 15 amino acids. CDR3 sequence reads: CASSLTASGGTEQYF. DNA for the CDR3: TGTGCCAGCAGCTTAACGGCTAGCGGGGGCACCGAGCAGTACTTC.

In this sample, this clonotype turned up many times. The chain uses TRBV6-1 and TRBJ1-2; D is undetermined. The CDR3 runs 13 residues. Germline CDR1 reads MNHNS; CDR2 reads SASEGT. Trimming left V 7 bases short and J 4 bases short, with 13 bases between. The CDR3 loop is CASITGRAYGYTF. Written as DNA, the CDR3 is TGTGCCAGCATTACCGGACGGGCCTATGGCTACACCTTC.

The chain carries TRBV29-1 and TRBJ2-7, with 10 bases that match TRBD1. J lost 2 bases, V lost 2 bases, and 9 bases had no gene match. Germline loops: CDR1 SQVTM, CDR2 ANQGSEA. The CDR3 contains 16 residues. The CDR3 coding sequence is TGCAGCGTTGAAATGGGACAGGGGACGCCTCCCTACGAGCAGTACTTC. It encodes CSVEMGQGTPPYEQYF.

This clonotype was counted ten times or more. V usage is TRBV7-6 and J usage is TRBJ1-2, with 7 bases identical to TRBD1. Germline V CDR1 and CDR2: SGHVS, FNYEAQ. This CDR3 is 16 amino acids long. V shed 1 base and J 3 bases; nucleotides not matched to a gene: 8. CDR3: CASSLERGGLYYGYTF. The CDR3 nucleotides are TGTGCCAGCAGCTTAGAGAGAGGGGGCCTCTACTATGGCTACACCTTC.

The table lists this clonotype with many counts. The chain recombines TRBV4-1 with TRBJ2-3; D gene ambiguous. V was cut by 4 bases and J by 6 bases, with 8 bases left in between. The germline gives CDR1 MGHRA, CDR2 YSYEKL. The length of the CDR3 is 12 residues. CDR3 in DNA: TGCGCCAGCAGCCGGTTAGGGGATACGCAGTATTTT. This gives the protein CASSRLGDTQYF.